The next 23 T cell receptor beta chains were all read from a single sample in a study of T cell responses to AZD1222 COVID-19 vaccine. TCRdb's copy holds only in-frame clones and misses some; the assay was immunoSEQ multiplex PCR. This sample has about 96,000 clones, with 89% found just once. Source: peripheral blood, taken on day 0 of AZD1222 vaccination. The receptors were gathered from an adult in good health.

This clone has only one observation. The chain joins TRBV11-2 to TRBJ1-6, with D possibly being TRBD1 (6 bases). Germline V gene sequence: CDR1 SGHAT, CDR2 FQNNGV. The CDR3 is 17 residues long. V was trimmed by 0 bases and J by 8 bases, leaving 17 bases between them. CDR3 protein: CASSLDKVLAGDSPLHF. CDR3 DNA sequence: TGTGCCAGCAGCTTAGATAAGGTCTTGGCAGGGGATTCACCCCTCCACTTT.

The chain uses TRBV2 and TRBJ1-5; D is uncertain. With 5 bases removed from V and 0 bases from J, the gap between germline ends came to 11 bases. Germline assignment: CDR1 SNHLY and CDR2 FYNNEI. The CDR3 has 15 residues. This chain's CDR3 is CASSTRIDSNQPQHF. The CDR3 nucleotides are TGTGCCAGCAGTACGCGGATCGATAGCAATCAGCCCCAGCATTTT.

This clone was detected only once. The chain is built from TRBV10-3 and TRBJ1-5, with 9 bases matching TRBD1. Germline CDR1 reads ENHRY; CDR2 reads SYGVKD. V was pared by 10 bases and J by 6 bases, with 13 bases of the junction left unmatched. The CDR3 is 15 residues long. The DNA for the CDR3 is TGTGCCACCCAGGCCGGGACAGGGTCGGGTCAGCCCCAGCATTTT. It specifies CATQAGTGSGQPQHF.

The chain is built from TRBV5-1 and TRBJ1-1, with D unclear. CDR3 size: 15 residues. Germline CDR1 reads SGHRS; CDR2 reads YFSETQ. V was cut by 4 bases and J by 0 bases, with 13 bases left in between. DNA for the CDR3: TGCGCCAGCAGCCCCGACCGGGTGATGAACACTGAAGCTTTCTTT. It is translated as CASSPDRVMNTEAFF.

This chain connects TRBV7-8 to TRBJ1-3; a possible D gene is TRBD1 (6 bases). Trimming took off 9 bases at V and 3 bases at J, with 12 bases between the two ends. Germline V lookup: CDR1 SGHVS, CDR2 FQNEAQ. The CDR3 contains 13 residues. CDR3 coding DNA: TGTGCCAGTGGGGGCAGCCTTGGAAACACCATATATTTT. Translated: CASGGSLGNTIYF.

This clone was seen a single time. The rearrangement links TRBV4-1 to TRBJ1-4; TRBD1 agrees at 7 bases. Germline V gene data show CDR1 as MGHRA and CDR2 as YSYEKL. Trimming cost V 4 bases and J 3 bases; bases outside gene matches: 5. CDR3 length equals 15 residues. The CDR3 region is CASSPTGFANEKLFF. The DNA for the CDR3 is TGCGCCAGCAGCCCGACAGGGTTCGCTAATGAAAAACTGTTTTTT.

The CDR3 DNA reads TGTGCCAGCAGCCCGCGACAGGGGGCCGGGACCGGGGAGCTGTTTTTT. Amino acids: CASSPRQGAGTGELFF. This chain joins TRBV7-3 and TRBJ2-2; 10 bases align to TRBD1. Trimming at V came to 5 bases and at J to 5 bases, leaving 8 bases not matched to a gene. This CDR3 has 16 amino acids. The germline gives CDR1 SGHTA, CDR2 FQGTGA.

V gene TRBV30 combines with J gene TRBJ2-5, with D perhaps TRBD2 (7 bases). Germline V lookup: CDR1 GTSNPN, CDR2 SVGIG (reference sequence). This CDR3 has 14 residues. Trimming pared 0 bases from V and 5 bases from J, leaving 13 bases between. The CDR3 here is CAWSVGGPGETQYF. The CDR3 DNA reads TGTGCCTGGAGTGTGGGGGGGCCGGGTGAGACCCAGTACTTC.

V gene TRBV7-2 combines with J gene TRBJ2-1; the D call may be TRBD1 or TRBD2 (6 bases each). Trimming pared 1 base from V and 10 bases from J, leaving 11 bases between. The CDR3 extends over 13 amino acids. Germline loops: CDR1 SGHTA, CDR2 FQGNSA. The CDR3 DNA reads TGTGCCAGCAGCTTAGATGGGGGGCAGGAGCAGTTCTTC. Encoded protein: CASSLDGGQEQFF.

This chain uses TRBV4-2 with TRBJ1-3; D call uncertain. V lost 4 bases and J lost 3, with 13 bases in between. Germline V gene lookup returns CDR1 LGHNA and CDR2 YNFKEQ. This CDR3 is built from 15 residues. The CDR3 loop is CASSRRISDGNTIYF. For the CDR3, the DNA is TGTGCCAGCAGCCGTCGGATCTCTGATGGAAACACCATATATTTT.

The V and J genes are TRBV7-9 and TRBJ1-5; no clear D gene. CDR1 and CDR2 (germline): SEHNR, FQNEAQ (reference sequence). This CDR3 has 12 residues. V lost 1 base, J lost 9 bases, and 7 bases lay in between. This chain's CDR3 is CASSLVGSPQHF. CDR3 sequence (DNA): TGTGCCAGCAGCTTAGTTGGTTCGCCCCAGCATTTT.

The J gene is TRBJ2-5, the V gene TRBV28, with TRBD1 matching 7 bases. Germline CDR1 MDHEN, CDR2 SYDVKM. The V gene end was trimmed by 6 bases and the J gene end by 1 base; junction bases not matched to a gene: 5. The CDR3 loop spans 14 amino acids. CDR3 DNA sequence: TGTGCCAGCAGCATACGGGACAGCCAAGAGACCCAGTACTTC. This sequence encodes CASSIRDSQETQYF.

The V and J genes are TRBV7-3 and TRBJ2-3; D could derive from TRBD1 or TRBD2 (6 bases each). This CDR3 region has 15 residues. V dropped 5 bases and J dropped 1 base, with 13 bases sitting between them. Germline V gene sequence: CDR1 SGHTA, CDR2 FQGTGA. The CDR3 DNA follows: TGTGCCAGCAGCAGGGGGGAGCGGGGCACAGATACGCAGTATTTT. It specifies CASSRGERGTDTQYF.

J is TRBJ1-2 and V is TRBV11-2, with 9 bases identical to TRBD1. CDR1 is SGHAT and CDR2 is FQNNGV in the germline V gene. CDR3 size: 15 residues. J was trimmed by 0 bases and V by 8 bases; bases with no gene match: 7. Here the CDR3 DNA reads TGTGCCAGCTCGTGGACAGGGGAAACTAACTATGGCTACACCTTC. It yields the protein CASSWTGETNYGYTF.

The rearrangement uses TRBV6-6 and TRBJ1-1; tentative D call: TRBD1 (5 bases). CDR1 and CDR2 from the germline V gene are MNHNY and SVGAGI (reference sequence). The CDR3 runs 11 residues. V shed 8 bases and J shed 7 bases, with 11 bases lying between them. CDR3 nucleotide sequence: TGTGCCAGCCTTAGGGGCAGTGAAGCTTTCTTT. Translated, it gives CASLRGSEAFF.

The chain is built from TRBV2 and TRBJ1-1; TRBD1 agrees at 10 bases. The CDR3 extends over 13 amino acids. V dropped 10 bases and J dropped 4; count of bases not matched to a gene: 6. Germline V gene sequence: CDR1 SNHLY, CDR2 FYNNEI. The CDR3: CATIRDRGTEAFF. The DNA for the CDR3 is TGTGCCACAATCCGGGACAGGGGCACTGAAGCTTTCTTT.

The rearrangement joins TRBV9 to TRBJ2-7, with unresolved D. Germline CDR1 SGDLS, CDR2 YYNGEE. V was shortened by 1 base and J by 0 bases, with 11 bases between the two germline ends. The CDR3 extends over 15 amino acids. The CDR3 DNA reads as TGTGCCAGCAGCGTATTTTCCGGGTCCTCCTACGAGCAGTACTTC. It translates to CASSVFSGSSYEQYF.

The sample holds one count of this clone. The V call is TRBV3-1 (or the pseudogene TRBV3-2), the J call TRBJ2-3, with 9 bases fitting TRBD2. The CDR3 covers 16 residues. V shed 6 bases, J shed 2 bases, and the junction held 9 bases outside the gene matches. Germline loops: CDR1 LGHDT, CDR2 YNNKEL (reference sequence). In nucleotides, the CDR3 is TGTGCCAGCAGACAAATAGCGGGGGTGTACACAGATACGCAGTATTTT. Protein: CASRQIAGVYTDTQYF.

This sequence joins TRBV6-5 and TRBJ2-2; D uncertain. Trimming removed 5 bases from V and 1 base from J, with 2 bases in between. Germline V CDR1 and CDR2: MNHEY, SVGAGI. This CDR3 comprises 12 residues. The CDR3 is CASSQNTGELFF. The CDR3 DNA is TGTGCCAGCAGTCAGAACACCGGGGAGCTGTTTTTT.

This clone is a singleton in its sample. The chain carries TRBV7-9 and TRBJ1-2, with D uncertain. The germline V gene encodes CDR1 SEHNR and CDR2 FQNEAQ (reference sequence). The CDR3 has 12 residues. Trimming pared 4 bases from V and 2 bases from J, leaving 5 bases between. CDR3: CASSWSNYGYTF. DNA for the CDR3: TGTGCCAGCAGCTGGTCAAACTATGGCTACACCTTC.

The genes are TRBV2 and TRBJ1-1; a possible D gene is TRBD1 (6 bases). CDR1 and CDR2 from the germline V gene are SNHLY and FYNNEI. This CDR3 has 14 residues. V was clipped by 6 bases and J by 5 bases, with 16 bases between them. This CDR3 reads CASSSQGLGTEAFF. In DNA form, the CDR3 reads TGTGCCAGCAGCTCACAGGGCCTAGGGACTGAAGCTTTCTTT.

The chain carries TRBV7-2 and TRBJ1-3, with D tentatively TRBD1 (6 bases). Germline CDR1 is SGHTA and CDR2 is FQGNSA. This CDR3 is built from 15 residues. The germline V and J ends were trimmed by 5 bases and 4 bases, with 15 bases remaining between them. The CDR3 here is CASSNVDQGGNTIYF. As DNA, the CDR3 is TGTGCCAGCAGCAATGTCGATCAGGGGGGAAACACCATATATTTT.

The gene calls are TRBV6-1 and TRBJ2-7; D ambiguous. The CDR3 consists of 14 residues. Germline CDR1 reads MNHNS; CDR2 reads SASEGT. The germline V and J ends were trimmed by 3 bases and 4 bases, with 13 bases remaining between them. This CDR3 is CASSEVVGEYEQYF. DNA of the CDR3: TGTGCCAGCAGTGAGGTTGTTGGAGAGTACGAGCAGTACTTC.